These 21 T cell receptor beta chains came from one sample sequenced in a study of lymphopenia after photon versus proton radiotherapy. The protocol was immunoSEQ multiplex PCR, while the TCRdb copy is restricted to in-frame clones and leaves out a portion. The table lists 150,000 to 200,000 clones, more than 85% of them singletons. Sample: peripheral blood, taken from a patient treated with photon-based radiotherapy. These receptors all stem from a man aged 45 to 65 with gastric cancer.

The chain recombines TRBV28 with TRBJ2-3; 8 bases are a match to TRBD2. Germline V gives CDR1 MDHEN, CDR2 SYDVKM. The CDR3 loop spans 15 amino acids. V gave up 5 bases and J gave up 0 bases; unmatched junction bases: 4. The CDR3 sequence is CASSVSGSSTDTQYF. The CDR3 DNA reads as TGTGCCAGCAGTGTCAGCGGGAGTAGCACAGATACGCAGTATTTT.

The J gene is TRBJ2-3, the V gene TRBV18; D might be TRBD1 or TRBD2, each matching 5 bases. This CDR3 has 15 residues. The V end lost 5 bases, the J end lost 0 bases, and 12 bases lay between the germline ends. CDR1 and CDR2 (germline): KGHSH, LQKENI. CDR3 sequence (DNA): TGTGCCAGCTCATCAGGGACCGGAAGCACAGATACGCAGTATTTT. The encoded protein is CASSSGTGSTDTQYF.

The chain links TRBV2 to TRBJ2-3, with D maybe TRBD2 (6 bases). Per the germline V gene, CDR1 is SNHLY and CDR2 is FYNNEI. V gave up 7 bases and J gave up 3 bases, with 14 bases separating them. This CDR3 contains 14 residues. In nucleotides, the CDR3 is TGTGCCAGCATCCGTGGAGGGATAACAGATACGCAGTATTTT. Its translation is CASIRGGITDTQYF.

The CDR3, as DNA: TGTGCCAGCAGTCCAATGCCGGGACAGGACTCCTACGAGCAGTACTTC. Its protein is CASSPMPGQDSYEQYF. The chain employs TRBV28 and TRBJ2-7, with 8 bases matching TRBD1. CDR3 size: 16 residues. V dropped 5 bases and J dropped 0; count of bases not matched to a gene: 9. The V gene's germline CDR1 is MDHEN and CDR2 SYDVKM.

The V call is TRBV11-3, the J call TRBJ2-3; 11 bases agree with TRBD2. The CDR3 has 16 amino acids. Germline CDR1 SGHNT, CDR2 YENEEA. With 3 bases clipped from V and 5 bases from J, the junction kept 7 bases outside the gene matches. The CDR3 sequence is CASSLGLAGGVDTQYF. The CDR3, as DNA: TGTGCCAGCAGCTTGGGGCTAGCGGGAGGAGTAGATACGCAGTATTTT.

The J gene is TRBJ2-3, the V gene TRBV28, with D possibly matching TRBD2 (7 bases). Germline CDR1 and CDR2: MDHEN and SYDVKM. V was cut by 8 bases and J by 2 bases, with 17 bases left in between. There are 15 residues in the CDR3. The CDR3 reads CASLRGDTSTDTQYF. The CDR3 DNA reads TGTGCCAGCCTTCGGGGGGACACCTCCACAGATACGCAGTATTTT.

V usage is TRBV29-1 and J usage is TRBJ1-1; no definite D call. This CDR3 has 10 amino acids. V lost 5 bases and J lost 5, with 6 bases in between. Germline V gene data show CDR1 as SQVTM and CDR2 as ANQGSEA. CDR3 in DNA: TGCAGCGTTCGGGATACTGAAGCTTTCTTT. Translating it yields CSVRDTEAFF.

This chain connects TRBV25-1 to TRBJ1-2, with D unclear. This CDR3 contains 13 residues. V was pared by 2 bases and J by 2 bases, with 6 bases between. CDR1 is MGHDK, CDR2 SYGVNS, per germline. The CDR3 sequence: CASSEAENYGYTF. Here the CDR3 DNA reads TGTGCCAGCAGTGAAGCAGAAAACTATGGCTACACCTTC.

This chain uses TRBV10-3 with TRBJ1-1; possible D gene TRBD1, 6 bases. The CDR3 extends over 13 amino acids. Germline-derived CDR1 and CDR2 are ENHRY and SYGVKD. Trimming left V 9 bases short and J 6 bases short, with 17 bases between. CDR3 nucleotide sequence: TGTGCCATAGCAACGGGGGGGCCCTCTGAAGCTTTCTTT. Translation gives CAIATGGPSEAFF.

The rearrangement links TRBV7-9 to TRBJ2-4, with D possibly TRBD2 on 5 matching bases. The V end was cut by 5 bases, the J end by 9 bases, with 20 bases between. The CDR3 length is 15 residues. CDR1 and CDR2 (germline): SEHNR, FQNEAQ (reference sequence). The CDR3 spells CASSPEAYGRTIQYF. CDR3 DNA: TGTGCCAGCAGCCCGGAGGCATATGGTCGTACCATTCAGTACTTC.

The chain has TRBV7-6 and TRBJ2-2; no clear D. The CDR3 is made up of 14 amino acids. Trimming stripped 5 bases from V and 6 bases from J, with 13 bases between. Germline values: CDR1 SGHVS, CDR2 FNYEAQ. DNA of the CDR3: TGTGCCAGCAGCGCGCCGGTGGCGGCCGGGGAGCTGTTTTTT. As protein: CASSAPVAAGELFF.

In the case of this clone: Sequence at one end of the junction differs from germline and may be a read error. The chain employs TRBV19 and TRBJ1-1; a weak D match, TRBD1 (5 bases). The germline V gene has CDR1 LNHDA and CDR2 SQIVND (reference sequence). This CDR3 has 15 amino acids. The CDR3 sequence is CASSVDRGSNTEAFF. CDR3 DNA sequence: TGTGCCAGTAGTGTAGACAGAGGATCGAACACTGAAGCTTTCTTT.

A note on this clone: The same CDR3 is also encoded by other DNA sequences in this sample. J is TRBJ2-5 and V is TRBV18; no firm D call. CDR3 length equals 13 residues. Germline loops: CDR1 KGHSH, CDR2 LQKENI. The germline V and J ends were trimmed by 0 bases and 4 bases, with 6 bases remaining between them. The CDR3, as DNA: TGTGCCAGCTCACCACCCCCGGGAGAGACCCAGTACTTC. It specifies CASSPPPGETQYF. Looking up the rest from reference TRBV18 and TRBJ2-5 gives the full variable domain: NAGVMQNPRHLVRRRGQEARLRCSPMKGHSHVYWYRQLPEEGLKFMVYLQKENIIDESGMPKERFSAEFPKEGPSILRIQQVVRGDSAAYFCASSPPPGETQYFGPGTRLLVL.

The chain employs TRBV5-8 and TRBJ1-1; D is unclear. The CDR3 is 13 amino acids. Looked up from germline, CDR1 is SGHTS and CDR2 is YDEGEE. V was clipped by 4 bases and J by 0 bases, with 7 bases between them. CDR3 nucleotides: TGTGCCAGCAGCCCCGAGATGAACACTGAAGCTTTCTTT. Amino acid sequence: CASSPEMNTEAFF.

The gene calls are TRBV19 and TRBJ2-1, with 7 bases that match TRBD1. CDR1 and CDR2 (germline): LNHDA, SQIVND (reference sequence). This CDR3 is built from 15 residues. Trimming took 1 base from V and 0 from J; bases not matched to a gene: 0. CDR3 in DNA: TGTGCCAGTAGTATAGGACAGGGCTCCTACAATGAGCAGTTCTTC. This codes for CASSIGQGSYNEQFF.

The CDR3 nucleotides read TGTGCCAGTAGTATAGTAGGAGGGACTTCCAATGAGCAGTTCTTC. This codes for CASSIVGGTSNEQFF. The rearrangement uses TRBV19 and TRBJ2-1; maybe TRBD2 (6 bases). The CDR3 extends over 15 amino acids. The germline V gene encodes CDR1 LNHDA and CDR2 SQIVND (reference sequence). V gave up 1 base and J gave up 6 bases, with 13 bases separating them.

The CDR3, as DNA: TGTGCCAGCAGTGTAAAAGGGAGGACTATCTACGAGCAGTACTTC. Amino acid sequence: CASSVKGRTIYEQYF. The V call is TRBV2, the J call TRBJ2-7, with D possibly being TRBD2 (6 bases). The V and J ends lost 4 bases and 3 bases respectively, with 16 bases between them. The CDR3 has 15 amino acids. Germline lookup yields CDR1 SNHLY and CDR2 FYNNEI.

The chain has TRBV5-1 and TRBJ2-3; TRBD2 aligns across 8 bases. The junction had 5 bases not matched to a gene; V was cut back by 5 bases and J by 0 bases. The CDR3 length is 15 residues. Germline CDR1 is SGHRS and CDR2 is YFSETQ. The CDR3 sequence is CASRRSGSSTDTQYF. CDR3 bases: TGCGCCAGCAGACGGAGCGGGAGTAGCACAGATACGCAGTATTTT.

The gene calls are TRBV28 and TRBJ2-2; D perhaps matches TRBD2 (6 bases). V gave up 7 bases and J gave up 3 bases, with 9 bases separating them. The CDR3 totals 13 residues. Germline V gene sequence: CDR1 MDHEN, CDR2 SYDVKM. The CDR3 nucleotides read TGTGCCAGCACACGGGAGTACACCGGGGAGCTGTTTTTT. As protein: CASTREYTGELFF.

This clone showed up just a few times. Distinct nucleotide sequences in the sample also encode this CDR3. The CDR3 is CSVVVQGASGELFF. In nucleotides, the CDR3 is TGCAGCGTTGTGGTACAGGGGGCGTCCGGGGAGCTGTTTTTT. The chain recombines TRBV29-1 with TRBJ2-2; 9 bases agree with TRBD1. This CDR3 region has 14 residues. Unmatched junction bases numbered 6, after V lost 4 bases and J lost 6 bases. CDR1 and CDR2 from the germline V gene are SQVTM and ANQGSEA.

The V and J genes are TRBV2 and TRBJ2-5, with 7 bases that match TRBD1. The CDR3 is made up of 12 amino acids. Germline V gives CDR1 SNHLY, CDR2 FYNNEI. Germline trimming cut 6 bases from V and 4 bases from J; bases unmatched to any gene: 2. Here the CDR3 DNA reads TGTGCCAGCAGAGGGGGCGTAGAGACCCAGTACTTC. Its translation is CASRGGVETQYF.